These 10 T cell receptor beta chains originate from one sample sequenced in a study of regulatory T cells in long-lasting Graves disease. Sample time point: persistent/refractory GD, antithyroid drugs over 5 years with positive TRAb. RNA from PBMCs was the source of the TCR library. Through Arm-PCR of CDR3 regions and iRepertoire HTBI primers, TCR beta libraries were built. TCRdb recomputed calls from the multiplex PCR reads with MiXCR, one row per CDR3 protein. The sample lists approximately 290,000 distinct CDR3 sequences; around 20% were seen once. This specimen consisted of peripheral blood mononuclear cells (PBMCs), obtained when the disease was refractory, from a patient treated with antithyroid drugs. These receptors came from a female donor with Graves disease.

The sample holds many counts of this clonotype. This rearrangement joins TRBV30 to TRBJ1-2; D is perhaps TRBD1 (5 bases). In germline, CDR1 is GTSNPN, CDR2 SVGIG (reference sequence). This CDR3 region has 14 residues. Trimming left V 2 bases short and J 8 bases short, with 18 bases between. For the CDR3, the DNA is TGTGCCTGGAGTCGCGTGGGGACCGCGTGGGGCTACACCTTC. Translation: CAWSRVGTAWGYTF.

This clonotype was seen at least ten times. The chain recombines TRBV28 with TRBJ2-7, with 10 bases identical to TRBD1. J gave up 6 bases and V 5 bases, and 10 bases lay outside the gene matches. The CDR3 has 15 amino acids. Germline V lookup: CDR1 MDHEN, CDR2 SYDVKM. This CDR3 reads CASSGLGTGVREQYF. The DNA of the CDR3 is TGTGCCAGCAGTGGATTAGGGACAGGGGTGCGCGAGCAGTACTTC.

The chain combines TRBV5-4 with TRBJ2-1, with 13 nucleotides matching TRBD2. This CDR3 spans 17 amino acids. V lost 4 bases and J lost 4; bases outside the gene matches: 8. The germline V gene has CDR1 SGHNT and CDR2 YYREEE (reference sequence). The CDR3 region has the DNA TGTGCCAGCAGCCCGACTAGCGGGAGGACCTCATACAATGAGCAGTTCTTC. Its protein is CASSPTSGRTSYNEQFF.

This clonotype has only a few counts. The chain couples TRBV19 to TRBJ1-5; no reliable D call. CDR3 length: 14 residues. Germline V gives CDR1 LNHDA, CDR2 SQIVND (reference sequence). The ends were cut back, 4 bases at V and 10 bases at J, with 17 bases in the middle. The DNA for the CDR3 is TGTGCCAGTAGTAACCCACCCTTTGACGGACCCCAGCATTTT. It codes for CASSNPPFDGPQHF.

This clonotype was observed at least ten times. This chain connects TRBV6-1 to TRBJ1-2, with 7 bases that match TRBD1. Germline V gene lookup returns CDR1 MNHNS and CDR2 SASEGT. V lost 7 bases, J lost 6 bases, and 11 bases stayed unmatched. The CDR3 runs 14 residues. Written as DNA, the CDR3 is TGTGCCAGCACAAACGACAGGGTTCGCGATGGCTACACCTTC. Encoded protein: CASTNDRVRDGYTF.

This clonotype was recorded at least ten times. The rearrangement links TRBV7-2 to TRBJ2-7; TRBD2 is a possible D gene (7 bases). Trimming removed 0 bases at V and 4 bases at J, with 16 bases between. CDR1 is SGHTA and CDR2 is FQGNSA in the germline V gene. The CDR3 runs 16 residues. The CDR3 here is CASSLASGGASYEQYF. The CDR3 nucleotides are TGTGCCAGCAGCTTAGCATCGGGGGGCGCTTCATACGAGCAGTACTTC. The full variable domain, with the rest looked up from reference TRBV7-2 and TRBJ2-7, is GAGVSQSPSNKVTEKGKDVELRCDPISGHTALYWYRQSLGQGLEFLIYFQGNSAPDKSGLPSDRFSAERTGGSVSTLTIQRTQQEDSAVYLCASSLASGGASYEQYFGPGTRLTVT.

This clonotype was found a few times. V gene TRBV11-2 combines with J gene TRBJ1-4; D is uncertain. V was clipped by 1 base and J by 4 bases, with 16 bases between them. In germline, CDR1 is SGHAT, CDR2 FQNNGV. CDR3 length: 17 amino acids. The CDR3 coding sequence is TGTGCCAGCAGCTTAGGCCCCGGAGCAGCCTATAATGAAAAACTGTTTTTT. It translates to CASSLGPGAAYNEKLFF.

In the case of this clonotype: This clone may be a read error of a much larger clone one base away. This sequence joins TRBV20-1 and TRBJ1-1; D gene ambiguous. Germline V gene lookup returns CDR1 DFQATT and CDR2 SNEGSKA (reference sequence). The CDR3 loop spans 12 amino acids. The germline V and J ends were trimmed by 2 bases and 4 bases, with 8 bases remaining between them. CDR3 region: CSARWRATEAFF. DNA for the CDR3: TGCAGTGCTAGATGGAGGGCCACTGAAGCTTTCTTT.

This clonotype was counted only a few times. The chain joins TRBV7-9 to TRBJ2-7, with no clear D. The CDR3 is 11 residues long. V lost 5 bases to trimming and J lost 6 bases, with 8 bases between them. Per the germline V gene, CDR1 is SEHNR and CDR2 is FQNEAQ (reference sequence). CDR3 sequence: CASSSSLEQYF. The CDR3 coding sequence is TGTGCCAGCAGCAGCTCTCTCGAGCAGTACTTC.

There are many counts of this clonotype. At one end the junction does not follow the germline gene, possibly because of a read error. This chain joins TRBV28 and TRBJ2-7; 8 bases map to TRBD2. Per germline, CDR1 MDHEN and CDR2 SYDVKM. The CDR3 sequence is 14 residues long. As DNA, the CDR3 is TGTGCCAGCAGTCCTCGGACTAGCTCCCACGAGCAGTACTTC. Translation: CASSPRTSSHEQYF.